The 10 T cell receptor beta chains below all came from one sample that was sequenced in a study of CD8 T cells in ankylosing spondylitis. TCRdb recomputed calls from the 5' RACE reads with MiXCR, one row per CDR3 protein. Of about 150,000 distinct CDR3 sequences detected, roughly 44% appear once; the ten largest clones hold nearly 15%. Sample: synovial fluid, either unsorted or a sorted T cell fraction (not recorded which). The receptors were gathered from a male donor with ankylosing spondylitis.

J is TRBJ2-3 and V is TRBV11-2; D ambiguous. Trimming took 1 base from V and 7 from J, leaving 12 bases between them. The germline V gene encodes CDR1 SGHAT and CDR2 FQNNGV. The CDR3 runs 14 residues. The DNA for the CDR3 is TGTGCCAGCAGCTTAGTCACCTTCACGAATACGCAGTATTTT. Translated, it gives CASSLVTFTNTQYF.

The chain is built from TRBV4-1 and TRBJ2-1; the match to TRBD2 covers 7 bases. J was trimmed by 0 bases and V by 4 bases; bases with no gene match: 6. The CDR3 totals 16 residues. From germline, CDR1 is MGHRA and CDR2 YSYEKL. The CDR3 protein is CASSRYGGTSYNEQFF. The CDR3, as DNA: TGCGCCAGCAGCCGTTACGGGGGGACCTCCTACAATGAGCAGTTCTTC.

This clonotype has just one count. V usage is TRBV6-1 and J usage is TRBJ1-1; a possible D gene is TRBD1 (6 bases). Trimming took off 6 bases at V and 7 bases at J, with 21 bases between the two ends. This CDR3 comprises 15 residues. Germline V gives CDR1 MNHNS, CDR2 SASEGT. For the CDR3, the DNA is TGTGCCAGCAGCCCACCTAGGGGGAGGGTTTTTGAAGCTTTCTTT. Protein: CASSPPRGRVFEAFF.

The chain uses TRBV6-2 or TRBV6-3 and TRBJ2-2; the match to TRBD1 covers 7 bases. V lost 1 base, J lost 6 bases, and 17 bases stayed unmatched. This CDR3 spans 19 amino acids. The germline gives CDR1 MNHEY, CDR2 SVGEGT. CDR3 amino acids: CASSYFPLTGNFNAGELFF. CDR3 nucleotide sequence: TGTGCCAGCAGTTACTTCCCCTTGACAGGGAATTTTAACGCCGGGGAGCTGTTTTTT.

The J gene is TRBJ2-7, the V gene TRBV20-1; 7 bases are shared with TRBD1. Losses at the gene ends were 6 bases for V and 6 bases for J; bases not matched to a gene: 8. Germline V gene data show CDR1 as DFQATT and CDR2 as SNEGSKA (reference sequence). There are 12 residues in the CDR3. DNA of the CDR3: TGCAGTGCGGTTACAGGGGACGTCGAGCAGTACTTC. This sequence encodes CSAVTGDVEQYF.

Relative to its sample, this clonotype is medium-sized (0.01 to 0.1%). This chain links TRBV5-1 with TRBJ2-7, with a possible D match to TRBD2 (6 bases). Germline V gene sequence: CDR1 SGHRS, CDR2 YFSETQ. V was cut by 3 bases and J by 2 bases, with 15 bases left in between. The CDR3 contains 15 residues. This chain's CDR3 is CASSSPGTYTYEQYF. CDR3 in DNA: TGCGCCAGCAGCTCCCCCGGGACTTACACCTACGAGCAGTACTTC.

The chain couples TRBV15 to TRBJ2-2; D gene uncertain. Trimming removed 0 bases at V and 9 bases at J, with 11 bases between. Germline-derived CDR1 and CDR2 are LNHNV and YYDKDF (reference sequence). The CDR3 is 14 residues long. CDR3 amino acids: CATSREGSGRELFF. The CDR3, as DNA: TGTGCCACCAGCAGAGAAGGGTCCGGTCGGGAGCTGTTTTTT. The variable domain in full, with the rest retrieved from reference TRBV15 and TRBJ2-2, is DAMVIQNPRYQVTQFGKPVTLSCSQTLNHNVMYWYQQKSSQAPKLLFHYYDKDFNNEADTPDNFQSRRPNTSFCFLDIRSPGLGDTAMYLCATSREGSGRELFFGEGSRLTVL.

CDR3 nucleotide sequence: TGTGCCAGCAGTCGTCCGGGACTTCAGTACTTC. It specifies CASSRPGLQYF. V usage is TRBV28 and J usage is TRBJ2-4, with D possibly called TRBD1 or TRBD2 (5 bases each). The CDR3 has 11 residues. Looked up from germline, CDR1 is MDHEN and CDR2 is SYDVKM. Trimming stripped 5 bases from V and 11 bases from J, with 10 bases between.

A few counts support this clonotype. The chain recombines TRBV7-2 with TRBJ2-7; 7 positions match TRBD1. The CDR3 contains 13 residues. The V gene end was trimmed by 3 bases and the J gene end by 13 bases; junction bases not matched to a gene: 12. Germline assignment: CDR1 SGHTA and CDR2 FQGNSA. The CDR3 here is CASSFVQGSLPYF. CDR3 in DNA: TGTGCCAGCAGCTTCGTACAGGGGAGCCTTCCTTACTTC.

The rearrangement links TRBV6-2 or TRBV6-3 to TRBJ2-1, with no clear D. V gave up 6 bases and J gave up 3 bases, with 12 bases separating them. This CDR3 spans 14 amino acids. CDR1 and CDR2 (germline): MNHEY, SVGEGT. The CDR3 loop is CASSRLRVYNEQFF. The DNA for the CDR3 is TGTGCCAGCAGCCGACTGCGCGTCTACAATGAGCAGTTCTTC.